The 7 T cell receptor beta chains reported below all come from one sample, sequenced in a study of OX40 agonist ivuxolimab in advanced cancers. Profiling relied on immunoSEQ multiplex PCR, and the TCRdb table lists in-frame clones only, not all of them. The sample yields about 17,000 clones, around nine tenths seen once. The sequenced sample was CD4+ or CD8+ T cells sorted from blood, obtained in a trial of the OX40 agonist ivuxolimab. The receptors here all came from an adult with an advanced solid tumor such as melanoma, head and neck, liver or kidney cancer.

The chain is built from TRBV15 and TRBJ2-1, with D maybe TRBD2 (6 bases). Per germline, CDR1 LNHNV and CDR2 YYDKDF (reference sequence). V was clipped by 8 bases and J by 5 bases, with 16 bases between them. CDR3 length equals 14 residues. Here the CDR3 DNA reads TGTGCCACCGCGAGCGCGGGGTTGAACAATGAGCAGTTCTTC. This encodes CATASAGLNNEQFF.

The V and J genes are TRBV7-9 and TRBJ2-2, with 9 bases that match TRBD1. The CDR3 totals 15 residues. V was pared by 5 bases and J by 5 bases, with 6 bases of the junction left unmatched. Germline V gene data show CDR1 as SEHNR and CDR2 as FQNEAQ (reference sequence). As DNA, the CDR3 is TGTGCCAGCAGCCCGGACAGGGGAAGGACCGGGGAGCTGTTTTTT. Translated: CASSPDRGRTGELFF.

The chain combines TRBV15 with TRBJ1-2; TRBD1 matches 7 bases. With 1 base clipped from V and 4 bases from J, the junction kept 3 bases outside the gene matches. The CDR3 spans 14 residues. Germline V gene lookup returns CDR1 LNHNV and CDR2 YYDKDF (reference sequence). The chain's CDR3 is CATSRGGQFYGYTF. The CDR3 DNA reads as TGTGCCACCAGCAGAGGGGGACAGTTCTATGGCTACACCTTC.

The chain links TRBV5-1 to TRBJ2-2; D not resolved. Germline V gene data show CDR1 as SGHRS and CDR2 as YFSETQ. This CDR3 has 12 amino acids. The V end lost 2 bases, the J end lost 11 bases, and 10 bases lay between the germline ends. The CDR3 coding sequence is TGCGCCAGCAGCTTCACGGTACGAGAGCTGTTTTTT. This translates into CASSFTVRELFF.

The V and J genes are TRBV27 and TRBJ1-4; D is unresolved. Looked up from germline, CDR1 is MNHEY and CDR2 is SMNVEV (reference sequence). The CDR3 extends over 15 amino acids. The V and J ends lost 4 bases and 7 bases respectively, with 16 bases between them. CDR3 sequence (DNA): TGTGCCAGCAGTTCGTGGGCATTACTTGGTGAAAAACTGTTTTTT. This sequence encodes CASSSWALLGEKLFF. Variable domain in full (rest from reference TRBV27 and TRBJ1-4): EAQVTQNPRYLITVTGKKLTVTCSQNMNHEYMSWYRQDPGLGLRQIYYSMNVEVTDKGDVPEGYKVSRKEKRNFPLILESPSPNQTSLYFCASSSWALLGEKLFFGSGTQLSVL.

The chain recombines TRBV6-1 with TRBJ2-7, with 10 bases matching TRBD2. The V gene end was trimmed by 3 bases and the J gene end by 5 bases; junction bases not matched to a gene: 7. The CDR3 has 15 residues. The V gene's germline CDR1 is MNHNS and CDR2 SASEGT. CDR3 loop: CASSDQAGGLDEQYF. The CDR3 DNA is TGTGCCAGCAGTGACCAAGCGGGGGGGCTGGACGAGCAGTACTTC.

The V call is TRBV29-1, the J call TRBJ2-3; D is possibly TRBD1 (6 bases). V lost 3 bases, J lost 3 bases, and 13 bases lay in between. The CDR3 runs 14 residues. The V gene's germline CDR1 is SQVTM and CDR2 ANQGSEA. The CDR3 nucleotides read TGCAGCGTTGATGGACAGACCCTAACAGATACGCAGTATTTT. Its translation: CSVDGQTLTDTQYF.